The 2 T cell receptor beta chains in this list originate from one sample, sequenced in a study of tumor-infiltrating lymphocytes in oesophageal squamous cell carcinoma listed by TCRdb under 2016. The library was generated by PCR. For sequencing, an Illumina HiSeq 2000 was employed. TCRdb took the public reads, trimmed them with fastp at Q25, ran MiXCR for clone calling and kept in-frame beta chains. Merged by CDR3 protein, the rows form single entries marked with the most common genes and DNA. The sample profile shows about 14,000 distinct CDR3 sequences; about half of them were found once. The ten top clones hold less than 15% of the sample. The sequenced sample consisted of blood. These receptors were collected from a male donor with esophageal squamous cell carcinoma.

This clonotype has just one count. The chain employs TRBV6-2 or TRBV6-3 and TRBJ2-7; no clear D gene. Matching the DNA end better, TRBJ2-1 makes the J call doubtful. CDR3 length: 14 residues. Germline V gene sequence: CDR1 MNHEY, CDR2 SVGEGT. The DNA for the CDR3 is TGTGCCAGCAGTTTTAACCGGGCTAACAATGAGCAGTTCTTC. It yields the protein CASSFNRANNEQFF.

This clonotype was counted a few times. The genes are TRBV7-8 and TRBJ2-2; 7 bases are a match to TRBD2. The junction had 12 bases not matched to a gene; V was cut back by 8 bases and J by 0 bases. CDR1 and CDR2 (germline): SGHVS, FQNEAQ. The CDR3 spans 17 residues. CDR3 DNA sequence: TGTGCCAGCGCCCCGGAGGGCCTAGCGGCGAACACCGGGGAGCTGTTTTTT. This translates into CASAPEGLAANTGELFF.